This entry lists 30 T cell receptor beta chains sequenced from one sample in a study of shared clonotypes between healthy human individuals. Using immunoSEQ multiplex PCR, the repertoire was profiled, and TCRdb retains in-frame clones only, with some absent. The sample lists 2 million or so clones, 85% to 95% occurring once. Source material: naive CD4+ T cells sorted from blood. The subset denotes: CD45RA+ positively selected. These receptor sequences come from a young man in good health.

Comment on this clone: The same CDR3 can be traced to other DNA sequences in this sample. In nucleotides, the CDR3 is TGTGCCAGCAGTTACTCAAAGGGCAGGGGTAATTCACCCCTCCACTTT. It yields the protein CASSYSKGRGNSPLHF. J is TRBJ1-6 and V is TRBV6-5; a possible D gene is TRBD1 (6 bases). The CDR3 runs 16 residues. The ends were cut back, 0 bases at V and 6 bases at J, with 12 bases in the middle. Looked up from germline, CDR1 is MNHEY and CDR2 is SVGAGI.

The rearrangement joins TRBV18 to TRBJ1-1, with no clear D. Germline V gene lookup returns CDR1 KGHSH and CDR2 LQKENI. V lost 4 bases, J lost 4 bases, and 19 bases lay in between. The CDR3 contains 16 residues. The CDR3 protein is CASSLKLREFGTEAFF. As DNA, the CDR3 is TGTGCCAGCTCACTTAAACTCCGGGAATTTGGCACTGAAGCTTTCTTT.

This chain links TRBV9 with TRBJ1-1, with 9 bases fitting TRBD1. Germline assignment: CDR1 SGDLS and CDR2 YYNGEE. After removal of 2 bases from V and 0 bases from J, the junction contained 2 bases not matched to a gene. This CDR3 is 15 amino acids long. The chain's CDR3 is CASSVDRGMNTEAFF. CDR3 in DNA: TGTGCCAGCAGCGTGGACAGGGGAATGAACACTGAAGCTTTCTTT.

About this clone: At the DNA level, this CDR3 is encoded by other sequences in the same sample as well. V is TRBV5-6 and J is TRBJ2-7; 9 positions match TRBD2. Looked up from germline, CDR1 is SGHDT and CDR2 is YYEEEE. V was pared by 5 bases and J by 0 bases, with 9 bases of the junction left unmatched. This CDR3 has 16 residues. In DNA form, the CDR3 reads TGTGCCAGCAGTCCCTGGGCTAGCGGGAACTCCTACGAGCAGTACTTC. Encoded protein: CASSPWASGNSYEQYF.

V gene TRBV6-4 combines with J gene TRBJ2-1; 7 bases are a match to TRBD1. Germline-derived CDR1 and CDR2 are MRHNA and SNTAGT. CDR3 length equals 15 residues. Trimming removed 0 bases from V and 10 bases from J; junction bases left unmatched: 9. The CDR3 here is CASSDSLTGFNEQFF. Written as DNA, the CDR3 is TGTGCCAGCAGTGACTCCTTGACAGGGTTTAACGAGCAGTTCTTC.

The rearrangement joins TRBV11-2 to TRBJ2-7; possibly TRBD1 for D (6 bases). V gave up 5 bases and J gave up 3 bases, with 14 bases separating them. This CDR3 has 14 residues. The V gene's germline CDR1 is SGHAT and CDR2 FQNNGV. The CDR3 bases are TGTGCCAGCAGCCTGAGGACAGTCCTCTACGAGCAGTACTTC. Translation: CASSLRTVLYEQYF. Supplemented by reference TRBV11-2 and TRBJ2-7, the full variable domain reads EAGVAQSPRYKIIEKRQSVAFWCNPISGHATLYWYQQILGQGPKLLIQFQNNGVVDDSQLPKDRFSAERLKGVDSTLKIQPAKLEDSAVYLCASSLRTVLYEQYFGPGTRLTVT.

Note on this clone: At the DNA level, this CDR3 is encoded by other sequences in the same sample as well. The V call is TRBV5-1, the J call TRBJ1-5; TRBD1 matches 7 bases. Germline lookup yields CDR1 SGHRS and CDR2 YFSETQ. CDR3 length: 13 residues. After removal of 4 bases from V and 6 bases from J, the junction contained 4 bases not matched to a gene. CDR3 in DNA: TGCGCCAGCAGCCGGGACAGTAGTCAGCCCCAGCATTTT. It is translated as CASSRDSSQPQHF.

J is TRBJ1-1 and V is TRBV7-9; D is perhaps TRBD1 (5 bases). The CDR3 sequence is 14 residues long. Germline loops: CDR1 SEHNR, CDR2 FQNEAQ (reference sequence). V shed 3 bases and J shed 1 base, with 9 bases lying between them. CDR3 protein: CASSFQGWNTEAFF. The CDR3 DNA is TGTGCCAGCAGCTTCCAGGGCTGGAACACTGAAGCTTTCTTT.

J is TRBJ1-2 and V is TRBV6-1, with 7 nucleotides matching TRBD1. The germline V gene has CDR1 MNHNS and CDR2 SASEGT. J was trimmed by 8 bases and V by 2 bases; bases with no gene match: 5. The CDR3 loop spans 13 amino acids. The DNA for the CDR3 is TGTGCCAGCAGTGAACAGGGGGTAGGGGGCTACACCTTC. This encodes CASSEQGVGGYTF.

The V gene is TRBV18, the J gene TRBJ1-2; 10 nucleotides line up with TRBD1. The length of the CDR3 is 14 residues. J lost 10 bases, V lost 4 bases, and 9 bases had no gene match. Germline CDR1 is KGHSH and CDR2 is LQKENI. The DNA for the CDR3 is TGTGCCAGCTCACTCACCGGGACAGGGGTCGTCTACACCTTC. It codes for CASSLTGTGVVYTF. The complete variable domain, with remaining parts taken from reference TRBV18 and TRBJ1-2, reads NAGVMQNPRHLVRRRGQEARLRCSPMKGHSHVYWYRQLPEEGLKFMVYLQKENIIDESGMPKERFSAEFPKEGPSILRIQQVVRGDSAAYFCASSLTGTGVVYTFGSGTRLTVV.

The V call is TRBV4-1, the J call TRBJ2-3; D might be TRBD1 (6 bases). Trimming took off 8 bases at V and 4 bases at J, with 22 bases between the two ends. Looked up from germline, CDR1 is MGHRA and CDR2 is YSYEKL. The CDR3 runs to 16 residues. The CDR3 protein is CASGSVGRGRADTQYF. CDR3 DNA sequence: TGCGCCAGCGGGAGCGTGGGCAGGGGTAGGGCAGATACGCAGTATTTT.

The chain links TRBV2 to TRBJ1-5; D gene uncertain. The CDR3 contains 14 residues. Germline values: CDR1 SNHLY, CDR2 FYNNEI. V lost 3 bases and J lost 7, with 13 bases in between. The CDR3 DNA reads as TGTGCCAGCAGTGATACTACCAACGGGCAGCCCCAGCATTTT. It specifies CASSDTTNGQPQHF. The full variable domain, rest sourced from reference TRBV2 and TRBJ1-5, is EPEVTQTPSHQVTQMGQEVILRCVPISNHLYFYWYRQILGQKVEFLVSFYNNEISEKSEIFDDQFSVERPDGSNFTLKIRSTKLEDSAMYFCASSDTTNGQPQHFGDGTRLSIL.

V usage is TRBV2 and J usage is TRBJ2-4, with 8 nucleotides matching TRBD1. Germline V gene sequence: CDR1 SNHLY, CDR2 FYNNEI. V dropped 4 bases and J dropped 8; count of bases not matched to a gene: 7. The CDR3 runs to 14 residues. CDR3 in amino acids: CASSVTGVYDIQYF. The DNA of the CDR3 is TGTGCCAGCAGTGTGACAGGGGTATATGACATTCAGTACTTC. Looking up the rest from reference TRBV2 and TRBJ2-4 gives the full variable domain: EPEVTQTPSHQVTQMGQEVILRCVPISNHLYFYWYRQILGQKVEFLVSFYNNEISEKSEIFDDQFSVERPDGSNFTLKIRSTKLEDSAMYFCASSVTGVYDIQYFGAGTRLSVL.

This clone has only one observation. V is TRBV30 and J is TRBJ1-3; weak D call: TRBD1 (6 bases). V shed 4 bases and J shed 6 bases, with 19 bases lying between them. The length of the CDR3 is 15 residues. The germline V gene encodes CDR1 GTSNPN and CDR2 SVGIG (reference sequence). CDR3 in amino acids: CAWNPVAGASNTIYF. The CDR3 coding sequence is TGTGCCTGGAACCCGGTGGCAGGGGCGTCAAACACCATATATTTT.

The rearrangement uses TRBV9 and TRBJ2-5, with TRBD2 matching 7 bases. This CDR3 has 15 residues. The germline V gene encodes CDR1 SGDLS and CDR2 YYNGEE. The J segment lost 2 bases and the V segment lost 0 bases, leaving 4 bases of the junction unmatched. The CDR3, as DNA: TGTGCCAGCAGCGTAGATGGGACTACACAAGAGACCCAGTACTTC. Amino acid sequence: CASSVDGTTQETQYF.

The chain is built from TRBV7-6 and TRBJ2-1; tentatively, D is TRBD1 (6 bases). The CDR3 runs 16 residues. The germline gives CDR1 SGHVS, CDR2 FNYEAQ. Trimming pared 0 bases from V and 4 bases from J, leaving 13 bases between. The CDR3, as DNA: TGTGCCAGCAGCTTAGCGGGGGCTCCTCATTACAATGAGCAGTTCTTC. It encodes CASSLAGAPHYNEQFF.

V and J are TRBV30 and TRBJ1-4, with no clear D. CDR1 GTSNPN and CDR2 SVGIG come from the germline V gene (reference sequence). V was shortened by 1 base and J by 5 bases, with 14 bases between the two germline ends. This CDR3 is built from 15 residues. CDR3 DNA: TGTGCCTGGAGTGAAGGGCAGCCGGAGAATGAAAAACTGTTTTTT. This translates into CAWSEGQPENEKLFF. Using reference TRBV30 and TRBJ1-4 for the parts outside the CDR3, the full variable domain is SQTIHQWPATLVQPVGSPLSLECTVEGTSNPNLYWYRQAAGRGLQLLFYSVGIGQISSEVPQNLSASRPQDRQFILSSKKLLLSDSGFYLCAWSEGQPENEKLFFGSGTQLSVL.

This chain connects TRBV30 to TRBJ2-5; 11 bases align to TRBD1. CDR3 length equals 16 residues. V was clipped by 3 bases and J by 7 bases; unmatched bases: 13. From germline, CDR1 is GTSNPN and CDR2 SVGIG (reference sequence). CDR3 residues: CAWRSPGTGGKVTQYF. The DNA of the CDR3 is TGTGCCTGGAGAAGTCCGGGGACAGGGGGAAAGGTGACCCAGTACTTC. Combining the CDR3 with reference TRBV30 and TRBJ2-5 gives the whole variable domain SQTIHQWPATLVQPVGSPLSLECTVEGTSNPNLYWYRQAAGRGLQLLFYSVGIGQISSEVPQNLSASRPQDRQFILSSKKLLLSDSGFYLCAWRSPGTGGKVTQYFGPGTRLLVL.

This chain connects TRBV11-2 to TRBJ2-6, with D hard to call. This CDR3 is built from 15 residues. V dropped 0 bases and J dropped 0 bases, with 3 bases sitting between them. Germline CDR1 reads SGHAT; CDR2 reads FQNNGV. CDR3 protein: CASSLDSSGANVLTF. CDR3 bases: TGTGCCAGCAGCTTAGATAGCTCTGGGGCCAACGTCCTGACTTTC.

The CDR3 sequence is CASSADPSGNTIYF. CDR3 sequence (DNA): TGTGCCAGCAGTGCTGACCCCTCTGGAAACACCATATATTTT. The V gene is TRBV6-1, the J gene TRBJ1-3; D uncertain. This CDR3 is built from 14 residues. The V gene lost 4 bases and the J gene lost 0 bases, with 7 bases spanning the gap. Germline V gives CDR1 MNHNS, CDR2 SASEGT.

The CDR3 region is CASSQGRQGSYGYTF. The CDR3, as DNA: TGTGCCAGCAGTCAGGGGCGACAGGGGTCCTATGGCTACACCTTC. The rearrangement joins TRBV2 to TRBJ1-2, with 8 nucleotides matching TRBD1. Germline V gene data show CDR1 as SNHLY and CDR2 as FYNNEI. Unmatched junction bases numbered 9, after V lost 5 bases and J lost 4 bases. The CDR3 contains 15 residues.

The rearrangement uses TRBV7-2 and TRBJ2-1, with D possibly being TRBD1 (5 bases). CDR3 size: 14 residues. V lost 5 bases to trimming and J lost 7 bases, with 15 bases between them. From germline, CDR1 is SGHTA and CDR2 FQGNSA. The CDR3 bases are TGTGCCAGCAGCCCGCCCCACAGGACGAATGAGCAGTTCTTC. It encodes CASSPPHRTNEQFF.

This chain links TRBV18 with TRBJ1-2, with a weak D call TRBD1 (5 bases). The V end lost 2 bases, the J end lost 3 bases, and 19 bases lay between the germline ends. This CDR3 spans 17 amino acids. The germline CDR1 and CDR2 sequences are KGHSH and LQKENI. CDR3 nucleotides: TGTGCCAGCTCACCAACGGTCCAGGGAGTTCCTCACTATGGCTACACCTTC. It translates to CASSPTVQGVPHYGYTF.

The V gene is TRBV7-8, the J gene TRBJ2-1; 14 bases agree with TRBD2. Germline loops: CDR1 SGHVS, CDR2 FQNEAQ. This CDR3 is built from 19 residues. The ends lost 5 bases at V and 2 bases at J; junction bases unmatched: 11. The CDR3 bases are TGTGCCAGCAGCCGATCGACTAGCGGGGGGGTCATAGCCTACAATGAGCAGTTCTTC. Encoded protein: CASSRSTSGGVIAYNEQFF.

The rearrangement links TRBV7-6 to TRBJ1-3; 8 bases agree with TRBD1. This CDR3 has 16 amino acids. The V and J ends lost 5 bases and 4 bases, in that order; junction bases with no gene match: 10. Germline V lookup: CDR1 SGHVS, CDR2 FNYEAQ. In nucleotides, the CDR3 is TGTGCCAGCAGCCCGCTGACAGGGGACGTCGGAAACACCATATATTTT. This gives the protein CASSPLTGDVGNTIYF.

This rearrangement joins TRBV2 to TRBJ1-1, with D perhaps TRBD1 (5 bases). Trimming removed 6 bases at V and 1 base at J, with 12 bases between. The germline CDR1 and CDR2 sequences are SNHLY and FYNNEI. CDR3 length: 14 amino acids. The chain's CDR3 is CASRGGLANTEAFF. The CDR3 region has the DNA TGTGCCAGCAGGGGGGGACTCGCGAACACTGAAGCTTTCTTT.

The CDR3 here is CASSSWTGGAETQYF. Here the CDR3 DNA reads TGTGCCAGCAGTTCCTGGACAGGGGGCGCGGAGACCCAGTACTTC. This sequence joins TRBV6-5 and TRBJ2-5; 11 bases map to TRBD1. V shed 4 bases, J shed 5 bases, and the junction held 6 bases outside the gene matches. Germline V gene lookup returns CDR1 MNHEY and CDR2 SVGAGI. There are 15 residues in the CDR3.

This sequence joins TRBV6-5 and TRBJ1-6; D not certain. Trimming removed 7 bases from V and 7 bases from J, with 17 bases in between. The germline V gene has CDR1 MNHEY and CDR2 SVGAGI. The CDR3 spans 15 residues. Here the CDR3 DNA reads TGTGCCAGCAAAGGAGAGGGTCGTCTAAATTCACCCCTCCACTTT. This codes for CASKGEGRLNSPLHF.

The V call is TRBV19, the J call TRBJ1-1; D gene uncertain. Germline V gene lookup returns CDR1 LNHDA and CDR2 SQIVND (reference sequence). V dropped 5 bases and J dropped 0 bases, with 10 bases sitting between them. This CDR3 is built from 14 residues. The DNA for the CDR3 is TGTGCCAGTAGTCACGGGGAGGTGAACACTGAAGCTTTCTTT. Residues: CASSHGEVNTEAFF. The full variable domain, rest sourced from reference TRBV19 and TRBJ1-1, is DGGITQSPKYLFRKEGQNVTLSCEQNLNHDAMYWYRQDPGQGLRLIYYSQIVNDFQKGDIAEGYSVSREKKESFPLTVTSAQKNPTAFYLCASSHGEVNTEAFFGQGTRLTVV.

The chain is built from TRBV5-1 and TRBJ2-3; 10 nucleotides agree with TRBD1. This CDR3 spans 16 amino acids. V trimming: 1 base; J trimming: 5 bases; junction bases outside the gene matches: 7. CDR1 is SGHRS, CDR2 YFSETQ, per germline. CDR3 loop: CASSLSGTGVGDTQYF. CDR3 coding DNA: TGCGCCAGCAGCTTGAGCGGGACAGGGGTAGGAGATACGCAGTATTTT. Full variable domain (missing parts from reference TRBV5-1 and TRBJ2-3): KAGVTQTPRYLIKTRGQQVTLSCSPISGHRSVSWYQQTPGQGLQFLFEYFSETQRNKGNFPGRFSGRQFSNSRSEMNVSTLELGDSALYLCASSLSGTGVGDTQYFGPGTRLTVL.